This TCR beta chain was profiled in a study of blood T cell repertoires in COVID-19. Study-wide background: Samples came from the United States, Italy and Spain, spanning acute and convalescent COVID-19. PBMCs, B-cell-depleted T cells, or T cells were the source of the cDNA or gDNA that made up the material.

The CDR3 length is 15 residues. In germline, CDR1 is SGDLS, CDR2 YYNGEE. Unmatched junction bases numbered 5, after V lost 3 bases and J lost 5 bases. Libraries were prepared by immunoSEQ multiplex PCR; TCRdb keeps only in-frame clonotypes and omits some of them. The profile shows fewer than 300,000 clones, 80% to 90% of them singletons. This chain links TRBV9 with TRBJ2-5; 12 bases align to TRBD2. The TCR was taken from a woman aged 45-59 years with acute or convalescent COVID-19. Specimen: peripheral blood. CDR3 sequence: CASSGLTSGSETQYF. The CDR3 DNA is TGTGCCAGCAGCGGCCTGACTAGCGGGAGTGAGACCCAGTACTTC.